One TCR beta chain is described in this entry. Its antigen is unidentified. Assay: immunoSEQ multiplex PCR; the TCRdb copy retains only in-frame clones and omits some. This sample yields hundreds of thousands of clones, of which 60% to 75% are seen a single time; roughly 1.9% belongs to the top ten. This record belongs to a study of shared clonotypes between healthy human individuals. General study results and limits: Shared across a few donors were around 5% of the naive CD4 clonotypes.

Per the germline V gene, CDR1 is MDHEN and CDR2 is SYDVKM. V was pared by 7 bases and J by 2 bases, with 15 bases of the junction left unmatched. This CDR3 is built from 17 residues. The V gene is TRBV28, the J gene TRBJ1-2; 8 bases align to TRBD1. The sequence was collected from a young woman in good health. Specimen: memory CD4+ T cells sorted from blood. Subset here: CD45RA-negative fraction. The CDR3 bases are TGTGCCAGCAACCGACCAGGGGGCGGGTACGCAAACTATGGCTACACCTTC. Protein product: CASNRPGGGYANYGYTF.